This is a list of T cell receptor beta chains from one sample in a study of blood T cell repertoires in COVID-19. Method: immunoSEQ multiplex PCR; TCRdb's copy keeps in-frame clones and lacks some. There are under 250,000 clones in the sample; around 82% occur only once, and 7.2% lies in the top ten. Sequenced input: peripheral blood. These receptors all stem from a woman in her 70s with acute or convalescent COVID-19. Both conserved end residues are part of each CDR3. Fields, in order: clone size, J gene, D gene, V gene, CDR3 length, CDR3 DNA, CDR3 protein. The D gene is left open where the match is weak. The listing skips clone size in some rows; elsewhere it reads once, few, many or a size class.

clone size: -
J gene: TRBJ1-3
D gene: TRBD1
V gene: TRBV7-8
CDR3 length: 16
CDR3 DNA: TGTGCCAGCAGCGGAGACAGGGCGAGGGCTGGAAACACCATATATTTT
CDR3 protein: CASSGDRARAGNTIYF

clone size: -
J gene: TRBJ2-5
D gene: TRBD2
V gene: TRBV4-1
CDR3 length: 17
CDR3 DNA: TGCGCCAGCAGCCAAGAGTTGAGCGGGGGGGCCCGGGAGACCCAGTACTTC
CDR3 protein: CASSQELSGGARETQYF

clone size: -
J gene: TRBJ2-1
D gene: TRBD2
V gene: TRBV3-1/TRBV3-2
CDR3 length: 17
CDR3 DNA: TGTGCCAGCAGCCCGATCGACACTAGCGGGGGTTACAATGAGCAGTTCTTC
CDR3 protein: CASSPIDTSGGYNEQFF

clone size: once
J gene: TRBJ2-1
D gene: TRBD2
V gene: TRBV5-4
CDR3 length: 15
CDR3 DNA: TGTGCCAGCAGGATGGGACTAGCGACCTACAATGAGCAGTTCTTC
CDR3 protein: CASRMGLATYNEQFF

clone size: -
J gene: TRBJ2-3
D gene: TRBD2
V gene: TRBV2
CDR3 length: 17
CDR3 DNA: TGTGCCAGCACCAGCAGGGGACTAGCGGGGGGTGCAGATACGCAGTATTTT
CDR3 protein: CASTSRGLAGGADTQYF

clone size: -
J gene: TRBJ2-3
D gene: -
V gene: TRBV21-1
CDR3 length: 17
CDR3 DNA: TGTGCCGGCCCTAGCGGGGGCGCCGTGGGCGACACAGATACGCAGTATTTT
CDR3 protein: CAGPSGGAVGDTDTQYF

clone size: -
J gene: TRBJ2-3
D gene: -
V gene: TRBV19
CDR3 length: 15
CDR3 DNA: TGTGCCAGTAGTACAGGAGGATTTGCCACAGATACGCAGTATTTT
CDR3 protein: CASSTGGFATDTQYF

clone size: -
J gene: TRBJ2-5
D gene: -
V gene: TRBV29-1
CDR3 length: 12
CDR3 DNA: TGCAGCGTTAGTAGCGACCAAGAGACCCAGTACTTC
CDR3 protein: CSVSSDQETQYF

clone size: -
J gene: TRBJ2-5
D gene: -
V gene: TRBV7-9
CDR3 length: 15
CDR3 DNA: TGTGCCAGCAGCTTAGGTGACTTCCGACAAGAGACCCAGTACTTC
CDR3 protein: CASSLGDFRQETQYF

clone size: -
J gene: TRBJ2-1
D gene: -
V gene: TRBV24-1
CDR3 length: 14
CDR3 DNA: TGTGCCACCAGTGATCAACAGGGATGGGGTGAGCAGTTCTTC
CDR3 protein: CATSDQQGWGEQFF

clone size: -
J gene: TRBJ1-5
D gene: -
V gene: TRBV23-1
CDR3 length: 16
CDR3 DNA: TGCGCCAGCATAGACCGACCGGAGGGCTTGAAGCAGCCCCAGCATTTT
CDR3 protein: CASIDRPEGLKQPQHF

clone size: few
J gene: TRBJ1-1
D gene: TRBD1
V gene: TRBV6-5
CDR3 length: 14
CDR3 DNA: TGTGCCAGCATCCGCACAGGGGGGAACACTGAAGCTTTCTTT
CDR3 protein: CASIRTGGNTEAFF

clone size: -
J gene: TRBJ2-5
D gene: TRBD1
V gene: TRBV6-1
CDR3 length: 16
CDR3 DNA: TGTGCCAGCAGTGTCTTTAGGGGACAGGGAGGAGAGACCCAGTACTTC
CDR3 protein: CASSVFRGQGGETQYF

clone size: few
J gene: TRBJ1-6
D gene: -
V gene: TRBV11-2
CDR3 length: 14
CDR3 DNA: TGTGCCAGCAGCTTAGTCCAGGTTAATTCACCCCTCCACTTT
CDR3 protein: CASSLVQVNSPLHF

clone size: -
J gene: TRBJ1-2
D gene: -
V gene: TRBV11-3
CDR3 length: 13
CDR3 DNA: TGTGCCAGCAGCGAAGGGACTGGCTATGGCTACACCTTC
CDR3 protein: CASSEGTGYGYTF

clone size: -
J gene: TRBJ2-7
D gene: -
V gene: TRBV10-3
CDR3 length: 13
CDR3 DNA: TGTGCCATCAGTCGACAGTCCCTCGGAGAGCAGTACTTC
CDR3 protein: CAISRQSLGEQYF

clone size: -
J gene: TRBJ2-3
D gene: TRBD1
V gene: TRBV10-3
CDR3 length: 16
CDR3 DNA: TGTGCCATCAGCGATGGGACAGCAATGGGCACAGATACGCAGTATTTT
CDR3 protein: CAISDGTAMGTDTQYF

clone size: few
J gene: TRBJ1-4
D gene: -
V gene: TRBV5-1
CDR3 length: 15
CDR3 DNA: TGCGCCAGCAGCTTGGAATTGCAGGGCAATGAAAAACTGTTTTTT
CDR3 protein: CASSLELQGNEKLFF

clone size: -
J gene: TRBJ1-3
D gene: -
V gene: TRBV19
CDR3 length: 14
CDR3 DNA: TGTGCCAGTACTGGACAGATCTCTGGAAACACCATATATTTT
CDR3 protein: CASTGQISGNTIYF

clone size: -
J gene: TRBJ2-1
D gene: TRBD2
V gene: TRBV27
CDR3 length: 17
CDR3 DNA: TGTGCCAGCAGTTCTAGTCCCCTATTAGCGGGGCGAAATGAGCAGTTCTTC
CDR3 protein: CASSSSPLLAGRNEQFF

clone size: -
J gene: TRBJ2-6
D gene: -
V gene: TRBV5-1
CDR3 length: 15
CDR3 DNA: TGCGCCAGCAGCCCGTTGCTCTATGGGGCCAACGTCCTGACTTTC
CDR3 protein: CASSPLLYGANVLTF

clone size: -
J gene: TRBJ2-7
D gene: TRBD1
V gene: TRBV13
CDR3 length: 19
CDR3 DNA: TGTGCCAGCAGCTTAGCCGGGACAGGGGGTTCGACCCACTCCTACGAGCAGTACTTC
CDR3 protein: CASSLAGTGGSTHSYEQYF

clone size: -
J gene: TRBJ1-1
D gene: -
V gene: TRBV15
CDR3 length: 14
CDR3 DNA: TGTGCCACCAGCAGAGACTGGAGGGACGCTGAAGCTTTCTTT
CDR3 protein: CATSRDWRDAEAFF

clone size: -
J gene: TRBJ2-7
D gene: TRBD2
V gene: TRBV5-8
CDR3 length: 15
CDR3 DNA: TGTGCCAGCAGCTTGGATCCAACTAGCGGCTACGAGCAGTACTTC
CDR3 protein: CASSLDPTSGYEQYF

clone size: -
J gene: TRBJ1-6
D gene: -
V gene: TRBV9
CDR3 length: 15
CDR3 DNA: TGTGCCAGCGGTTCCCCAGCAGGCAGTAATTCACCCCTCCACTTT
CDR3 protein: CASGSPAGSNSPLHF

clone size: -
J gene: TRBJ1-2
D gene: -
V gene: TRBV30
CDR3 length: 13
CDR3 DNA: TGTGCCTGGAGTTCAGGGCTAAACTATGGCTACACCTTC
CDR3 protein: CAWSSGLNYGYTF

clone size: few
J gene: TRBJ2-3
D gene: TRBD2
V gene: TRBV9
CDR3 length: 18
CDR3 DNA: TGTGCCAGCAGCGCCGTGCCAGCGGGGATACCTAGCACAGATACGCAGTATTTT
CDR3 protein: CASSAVPAGIPSTDTQYF

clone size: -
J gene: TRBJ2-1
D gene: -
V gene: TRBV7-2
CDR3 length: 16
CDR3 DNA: TGTGCCAGCAGCTCGGCTGGGGGGATCGCCTACAATGAGCAGTTCTTC
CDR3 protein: CASSSAGGIAYNEQFF

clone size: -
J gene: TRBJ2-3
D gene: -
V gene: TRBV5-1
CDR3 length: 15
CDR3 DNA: TGCGCCAGCATCTCCCGGGATGGGAGCACAGATACGCAGTATTTT
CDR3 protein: CASISRDGSTDTQYF

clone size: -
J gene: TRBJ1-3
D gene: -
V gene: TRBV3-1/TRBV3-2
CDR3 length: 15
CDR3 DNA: TGTGCCAGCAGCCTAGGCGGGAGCTCTGGAAACACCATATATTTT
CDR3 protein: CASSLGGSSGNTIYF

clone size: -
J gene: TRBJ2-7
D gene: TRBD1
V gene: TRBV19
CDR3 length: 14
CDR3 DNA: TGTGCCAGTAGCGTCCAGGGGGACTCCTACGAGCAGTACTTC
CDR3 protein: CASSVQGDSYEQYF

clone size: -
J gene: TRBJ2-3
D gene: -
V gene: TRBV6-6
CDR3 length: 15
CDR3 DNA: TGTGCCAGCAGTTACCCCAGCCTAGCGACAGATACGCAGTATTTT
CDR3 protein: CASSYPSLATDTQYF

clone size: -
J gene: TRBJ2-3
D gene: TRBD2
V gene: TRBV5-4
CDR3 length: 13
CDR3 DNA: TGTGCCACCTCGGAGGGAGGGACAGATACGCAGTATTTT
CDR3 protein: CATSEGGTDTQYF

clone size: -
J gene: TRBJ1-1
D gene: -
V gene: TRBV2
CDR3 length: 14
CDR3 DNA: TGTGCCAGCACCCGACTAGGGAGGGACACTGAAGCTTTCTTT
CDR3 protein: CASTRLGRDTEAFF

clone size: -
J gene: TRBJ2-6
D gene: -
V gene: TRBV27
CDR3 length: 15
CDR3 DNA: TGTGCCAGCAGACCGGTAGGGGCAGGGGCCAACGTCCTGACTTTC
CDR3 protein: CASRPVGAGANVLTF

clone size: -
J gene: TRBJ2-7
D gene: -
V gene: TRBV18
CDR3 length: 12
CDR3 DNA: TGTGCCAGCTCACCTCTGGGGGCCGAGCAGTACTTC
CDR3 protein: CASSPLGAEQYF

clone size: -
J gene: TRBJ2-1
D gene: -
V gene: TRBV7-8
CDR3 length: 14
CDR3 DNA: TGTGCCAGCAGCTCCGGTCGTCTTCCGGAGGAGCAGTTCTTC
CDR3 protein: CASSSGRLPEEQFF

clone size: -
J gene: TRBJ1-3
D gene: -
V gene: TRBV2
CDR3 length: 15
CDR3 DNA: TGTGCCAGCAGTGAAGGCCGAGGCTCTGGAAACACCATATATTTT
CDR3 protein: CASSEGRGSGNTIYF

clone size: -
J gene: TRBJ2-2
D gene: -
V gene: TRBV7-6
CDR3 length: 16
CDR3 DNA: TGTGCCAGCAGCCGCAGCCGGGAGTCGGGCACCGGGGAGCTGTTTTTT
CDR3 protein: CASSRSRESGTGELFF

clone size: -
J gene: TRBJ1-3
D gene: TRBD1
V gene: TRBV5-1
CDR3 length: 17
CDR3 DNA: TGCGCCAGCAGCTTGAATTTCGGAGGGGGCAGTGGAAACACCATATATTTT
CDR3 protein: CASSLNFGGGSGNTIYF

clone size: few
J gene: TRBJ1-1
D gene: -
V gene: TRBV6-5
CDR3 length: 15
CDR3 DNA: TGTGCCAGCAGTTCCAAGGGGAAAGGGAACACTGAAGCTTTCTTT
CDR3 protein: CASSSKGKGNTEAFF

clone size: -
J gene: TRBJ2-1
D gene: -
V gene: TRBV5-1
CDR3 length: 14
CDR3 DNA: TGCGCCAGCAGCCCGACTAGTAGACGAACTGAGCAGTTCTTC
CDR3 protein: CASSPTSRRTEQFF

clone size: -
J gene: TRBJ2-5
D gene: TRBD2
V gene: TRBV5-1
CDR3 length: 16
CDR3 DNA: TGCGCCAGCAGCTCCGGACTAGCGGGGGGTGAGGAGACCCAGTACTTC
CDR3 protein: CASSSGLAGGEETQYF

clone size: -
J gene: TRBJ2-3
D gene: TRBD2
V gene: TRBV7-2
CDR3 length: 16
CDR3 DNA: TGTGCCAGCAGCTTTCTAGCGGGGGGGACCTTAGATACGCAGTATTTT
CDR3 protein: CASSFLAGGTLDTQYF

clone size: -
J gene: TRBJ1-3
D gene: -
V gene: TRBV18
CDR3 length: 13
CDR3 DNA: TGTGCCAGCTCACCACCGGGCCCGGACACCATATATTTT
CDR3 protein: CASSPPGPDTIYF

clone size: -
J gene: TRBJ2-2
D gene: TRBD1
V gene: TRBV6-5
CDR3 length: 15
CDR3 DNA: TGTGCCAGCAGCCGGGACAGAATCAACACCGGGGAGCTGTTTTTT
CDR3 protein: CASSRDRINTGELFF

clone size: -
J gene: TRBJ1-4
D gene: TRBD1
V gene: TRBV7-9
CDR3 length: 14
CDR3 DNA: TGTGCCAGCAGCCCCGACAGGGCTAATGAAAAACTGTTTTTT
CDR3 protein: CASSPDRANEKLFF

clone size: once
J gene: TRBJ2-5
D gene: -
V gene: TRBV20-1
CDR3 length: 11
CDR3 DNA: TGCAGTGCTAGCGGTCAAGAGACCCAGTACTTC
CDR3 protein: CSASGQETQYF

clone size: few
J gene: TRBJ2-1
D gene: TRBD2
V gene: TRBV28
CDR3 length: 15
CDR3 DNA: TGTGCCAGCAGGGGTAGCGGGGGACGACACAATGAGCAGTTCTTC
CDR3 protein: CASRGSGGRHNEQFF

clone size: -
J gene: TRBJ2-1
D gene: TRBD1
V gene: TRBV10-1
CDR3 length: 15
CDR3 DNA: TGCGCCAGCAGTGAGGGTGGGACAGGGGGCAATGAGCAGTTCTTC
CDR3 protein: CASSEGGTGGNEQFF